This T cell receptor beta chain was sequenced for a study of Graves' ophthalmopathy and Graves' hyperthyroidism (dated by TCRdb to between 2018 and 2020). Regarding the complete study: Peripheral blood was collected at initial diagnosis, prior to any treatment. To tell Graves' ophthalmopathy apart from Graves' hyperthyroidism, and to predict which patients would progress to ophthalmopathy, the study relied on TCR beta repertoire signatures. In total, approximately 130 blood samples were TCR-sequenced: around 42 ophthalmopathy, approximately 75 hyperthyroidism and some 17 hyperthyroidism-to-ophthalmopathy patients. To explore V-J signatures distinguishing ophthalmopathy from hyperthyroidism, a discovery set of more than 95 patients (around 42 ophthalmopathy, over 55 stable hyperthyroidism) was enrolled. For independent validation, a separate cohort was made up of approximately 19 hyperthyroidism patients plus 17 patients who later progressed from hyperthyroidism to ophthalmopathy. In over 5 hyperthyroidism patients, the T-cell repertoire of thyroid tissue was compared with the T-cell repertoire of blood. After sampling, hyperthyroidism patients received methimazole starting at 30 mg daily, and ophthalmopathy patients received high-dose intravenous methylprednisolone. For training and testing, the 100 or so patients in the discovery cohort were randomly divided in a 7:3 ratio.

Patients with ophthalmopathy had moderately to severely active disease, with a Clinical Activity Score of 3 or more, a NOSPECS grade of 4 or more, and a disease duration of less than 3 months. Patients with other autoimmune diseases, uncontrolled infections, pregnancy or lactation were excluded. Diagnosis was based on clinical symptoms, serum thyroxine, TRAb, thyroid ultrasound and orbital computed tomography. Ficoll-Paque density gradient centrifugation was used to isolate PBMCs from about 9.4 ml of fresh peripheral blood. Total RNA was extracted with Trizol reagent and quality-checked on an Agilent 2100 Bioanalyzer. Study-level results and caveats: In cross-validation, the 13-signature model distinguished ophthalmopathy from stable hyperthyroidism with more than 85% sensitivity and 81% to 82% specificity, while in the test set the corresponding values were 80% and 75%. No statistical method was used to predetermine the sample size, and group allocation was not hidden from the investigators. Most expanded thyroid clonotypes with a frequency above 0.001 also appeared in blood, which suggests that blood repertoires may reflect the immune response in the thyroid. In validation, the model predicted ophthalmopathy progression with nearly 71% sensitivity and around 72% specificity; more than ten predicted patients were CT-confirmed with GO in a median of roughly 6.8 months.

TCR beta CDR3 regions were amplified from RNA transcripts for repertoire sequencing. HTBI primers and the Qiagen OneStep RT-PCR kit were used in a first-round RT-PCR, which was followed by a second-round multiplex PCR, size selection and purification. Libraries were sequenced on an Illumina HiSeq2000 using paired-end 100 bp reads. The authors processed their data as follows. Reads were processed with SOAPnuke, discarding reads with adapters, uncalled bases, mean Phred below 15, or no exact constant-primer or identifier match. COPE v1.2.5 was used to merge the high-quality paired reads. Each unique nucleotide sequence was defined as a clonotype, and clonotypes were aligned to IMGT TRB V, D and J references with MiTCR v1.1. The analysis was limited to V-J combinations with a frequency above 0.0001, which together covered just over 98% of the repertoires. For each V-J combination, a TCR clonal expansion and chaos score was defined as F50 clonal expansion divided by the chaos observed in the TCRdist matrix. Welch's t-statistics and random forest were used to narrow the features down to more than 10 V-J combinations, which were then fed into a naive Bayes classifier. Thyroid-blood repertoire similarity was quantified with the Morisita-Horn index. Through fastp at Q25 and MiXCR, TCRdb rebuilt clones from the public reads, retaining in-frame beta chains. Identical CDR3 proteins give one entry, which carries the most common genes and DNA. The V and J calls reflect TCRdb's pipeline rather than the authors' work. Within this sample are 150,000 to 200,000 distinct CDR3 sequences, with around 39% of them counted one time only. The ten top clones hold roughly 8.9% of the sample.

V trim: 0 bases; J trim: 1 base; unmatched bases: 3. Including the terminal cysteine and phenylalanine, the CDR3 comprises 15 residues. CDR3 DNA is the only sequence kept; it has 45 bases, read in frame from the first base. For CDR1 and CDR2, the germline V gene lists MNHEY and SVGEGT. This clonotype was picked up many times. Its antigen specificity is not known. No base qualities exist here, and no much larger clone lies one base off it. This receptor chain uses TRBV6-2 or TRBV6-3 and TRBJ2-7; 7 bases in between match TRBD1. Sequenced: peripheral blood. The clonotype comes from a man younger than 45 with Graves' ophthalmopathy. Donor details come from another sample of the same person, matched by shared clones. For the CDR3, the sequence is CASSYSRDRSYEQYF. The DNA is as follows: TGTGCCAGCAGTTACTCCAGGGACAGATCCTACGAGCAGTACTTC.